The TCR beta chain under discussion was sequenced for a study of shared clonotypes between healthy human individuals. Across the study: Three plates were used per donor for CD4 naive, three for CD4 memory, two for CD8 naive and one for CD8 memory.

The CDR3 covers 13 residues. V lost 6 bases, J lost 4 bases, and 5 bases stayed unmatched. Germline lookup yields CDR1 MNHNS and CDR2 SASEGT. The assay ran at deep level. Per the study methods: ImmunoSEQ sequences covered only the junction and lacked quality scores; filtering therefore differed. TCRdb keeps only in-frame clones here, not all; method: immunoSEQ multiplex PCR. V and J calls and clone size are given by that table; D and trimming were obtained from the DNA. The sample contains around 1.6 million clones, roughly 98% of which appear only once. J is TRBJ1-2 and V is TRBV6-1; 7 positions match TRBD1. The specimen was naive CD4+ T cells sorted from blood. The subset here: CD45RA+ positively selected. The TCR comes from a man between 25 and 39 years old in good health. As DNA, the CDR3 is TGTGCCAGCAGAGGGACAGTCGGCTATGGCTACACCTTC. The encoded protein is CASRGTVGYGYTF.